The clone carrying this TCR beta chain has more than one count but fewer than ten. The sample is drawn from a study of Ad26.COV2.S vaccination and SARS-CoV-2 variants. Treatment noted: roughly 19 received Ad26.COV2.S at low or high dose, single or two shots; about five received placebo; per-sample allocation not given. Repertoires come from day 63 after the first vaccine or placebo injection. CDR3 size: 18 residues. Germline loops: CDR1 SGHRS, CDR2 YFSETQ. V was pared by 4 bases and J by 1 base, with 21 bases between. The method was immunoSEQ multiplex PCR; TCRdb's version includes in-frame clones alone and lacks a portion of them. The sample includes some 320,000 clones, 70% to 90% of them seen just once.

This sequence originates from a person aged 18-60 years who received the Ad26.COV2.S COVID-19 vaccine or a placebo. The source material was peripheral blood, sampled in a trial of Ad26.COV2.S vaccine versus placebo. The V and J genes are TRBV5-1 and TRBJ2-4, with D perhaps assigned TRBD1 or TRBD2 (5 bases each). The CDR3 reads CASSPAPRGTRAKNIQYF. The CDR3, as DNA: TGCGCCAGCAGCCCGGCACCACGAGGGACGAGGGCCAAAAACATTCAGTACTTC.